Reported below is one T cell receptor (beta chain). These data originate in a study of blood T cell repertoires in COVID-19. Turning to the study itself: Acute and convalescent COVID-19 specimens originated in the United States, Italy and Spain. T cells, B-cell-depleted T cells, or PBMCs provided the cDNA or gDNA that served as material.

The CDR3 sequence is 19 residues long. In germline, CDR1 is SGDLS, CDR2 YYNGEE. The junction had 11 bases not matched to a gene; V was cut back by 0 bases and J by 1 base. Per the original data handling: Using reference gene primer amplification, nucleated cell counts were estimated. The data were produced by immunoSEQ multiplex PCR, yet TCRdb's version contains in-frame clones alone and is incomplete. V, J and clone size were drawn from that table, and D and trimming were deduced from the DNA. The sample has 95,000 to 150,000 clones, 82% seen once. Sequenced input: peripheral blood. The sequence came from a woman aged 70 to 79 with acute or convalescent COVID-19. The chain carries TRBV9 and TRBJ2-2; TRBD1 matches at 8 bases. CDR3 region: CASSVEGVGTGVNTGELFF. The CDR3 DNA reads as TGTGCCAGCAGCGTAGAGGGAGTGGGGACAGGAGTGAACACCGGGGAGCTGTTTTTT.